The T cell receptor (beta chain) described here comes from a study of T-cell reconstitution after alpha-beta-depleted transplantation in children. Preparation of the TCRbeta library involved a method that used unique molecular identifiers. TCRdb redid the calling of the PCR reads with MiXCR, one entry per CDR3 protein. The sample holds around 530,000 distinct CDR3 sequences, 32% seen once. The V end was cut by 6 bases, the J end by 8 bases, with 12 bases between. This CDR3 has 12 amino acids. V gene TRBV12-3 or TRBV12-4 combines with J gene TRBJ2-3; a weak D match, TRBD1 (7 bases). This specimen consisted of PBMCs from the stem cell graft donor, obtained from the stem cell graft. This receptor was obtained from a human donor who donated a stem cell graft to a child with aplastic anemia. The DNA for the CDR3 is TGTGCCAGCAGCCTCAGGGGGGCTACGCAGTATTTT. It translates to CASSLRGATQYF.